This T cell receptor beta chain is drawn from a study of tissue T cells after allogeneic stem cell transplantation. Study overall: Four unmodified and three CD34-selected T-cell-depleted grafts went to graft-versus-host disease patients. Gastrointestinal graft-versus-host disease was present in all patients, each treated with several therapy lines. CD3+ T cells were flow-sorted when enough cells; otherwise DNA extracted directly. Overall study results and limits: Across patients, clones rarely overlapped, yet motif clusters were shared tissue-specifically.

With regard to this clone: Its antigen is currently unknown.

This table comes from immunoSEQ multiplex PCR, and its TCRdb copy is limited to in-frame clones, with some not included. The table records approximately 5,800 clones, 76% of them present only once. This CDR3 spans 14 amino acids. Germline CDR1 is MNHEY and CDR2 is SVGAGI. Trimming pared 5 bases from V and 6 bases from J, leaving 13 bases between. Sequenced material: blood, taken before transplantation. V is TRBV6-5 and J is TRBJ1-4, with a weak D call TRBD1 (5 bases). The clonotype originates from a man between 40 and 69 years old who later had graft-versus-host disease after an allogeneic stem cell transplant. DNA for the CDR3: TGTGCCAGCAGTCAACAGGCGGGGGATGAAAAACTGTTTTTT. Its protein is CASSQQAGDEKLFF.